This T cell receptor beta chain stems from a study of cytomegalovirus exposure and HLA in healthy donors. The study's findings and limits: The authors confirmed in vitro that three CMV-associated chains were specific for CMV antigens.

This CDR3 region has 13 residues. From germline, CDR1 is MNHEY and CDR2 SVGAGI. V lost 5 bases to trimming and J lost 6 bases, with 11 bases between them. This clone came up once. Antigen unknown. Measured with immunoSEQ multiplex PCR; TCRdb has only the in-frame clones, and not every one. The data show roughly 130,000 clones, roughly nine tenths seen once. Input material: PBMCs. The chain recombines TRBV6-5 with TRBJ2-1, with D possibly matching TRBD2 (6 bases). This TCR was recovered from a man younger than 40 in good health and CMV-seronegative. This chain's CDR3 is CASSTPAGNEQFF. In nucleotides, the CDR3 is TGTGCCAGCAGTACCCCAGCGGGCAATGAGCAGTTCTTC.